A single sample gave rise to the 30 T cell receptor beta chains below, sequenced in a study of Graves' ophthalmopathy and Graves' hyperthyroidism. Investigators amplified TCR beta CDR3 regions from RNA transcripts. Investigators did first-round RT-PCR with HTBI primers, then second-round multiplex PCR. In TCRdb, the multiplex PCR reads were re-called with MiXCR into one record per CDR3 protein. Of a few hundred thousand distinct CDR3 sequences listed, about a sixth were seen once; the top ten hold 2.4%. Sequences were obtained from peripheral blood. All receptors come from an adult woman with stable Graves' hyperthyroidism.

In this sample, this clonotype turned up many times. The chain recombines TRBV4-3 with TRBJ2-7, with D unresolved. Per germline, CDR1 LGHNA and CDR2 YSLEER. Trimming left V 0 bases short and J 5 bases short, with 17 bases between. The CDR3 sequence is 16 residues long. The DNA for the CDR3 is TGCGCCAGCAGCCAAGACCGGGCCTCAACGACCAACGAGCAGTACTTC. Translation: CASSQDRASTTNEQYF.

In its sample, this clonotype was seen a few times. At one of its ends the junction is not consistent with the germline gene, which may arise from a read error. This sequence joins TRBV2 and TRBJ1-5, with no clear D. This CDR3 comprises 13 residues. Germline loops: CDR1 SNHLY, CDR2 FYNNEI. The CDR3 nucleotides are TGCGCCAGCAGTCTCCCTAGCAATCAGCCCCAGCATTTT. Translated, it gives CASSLPSNQPQHF.

In its sample, this clonotype was seen many times. The V and J genes are TRBV30 and TRBJ2-7; TRBD1 aligns across 7 bases. CDR1 is GTSNPN and CDR2 is SVGIG in the germline V gene (reference sequence). V lost 2 bases, J lost 2 bases, and 3 bases stayed unmatched. The CDR3 consists of 13 residues. The CDR3 nucleotides read TGTGCCTGGAGTCCGACAGGGACCTACGAGCAGTACTTC. Its translation: CAWSPTGTYEQYF.

V and J are TRBV12-3 or TRBV12-4 and TRBJ2-5; D gene ambiguous. Trimming cost V 5 bases and J 1 base, with 11 bases left between them. This CDR3 comprises 14 residues. The CDR3 spells CASSPQSTQETQYF. CDR3 sequence (DNA): TGTGCCAGCAGTCCCCAATCGACCCAAGAGACCCAGTACTTC.

This clonotype was detected many times. The chain carries TRBV6-1 and TRBJ2-7; 7 nucleotides agree with TRBD1. V trimming: 11 bases; J trimming: 2 bases; junction bases outside the gene matches: 12. This CDR3 region has 14 residues. Germline V gives CDR1 MNHNS, CDR2 SASEGT. This CDR3 reads CAAGPIGQAYEQYF. DNA for the CDR3: TGTGCCGCAGGACCCATTGGACAGGCCTACGAGCAGTACTTC.

This clonotype was counted many times. The chain recombines TRBV25-1 with TRBJ1-6; D remains ambiguous. The CDR3 is made up of 15 amino acids. From germline, CDR1 is MGHDK and CDR2 SYGVNS. V was clipped by 0 bases and J by 10 bases, with 13 bases between them. The CDR3 region has the DNA TGTGCCAGCAGTGAATATGGACTGGGCAAATCACCCCTCCACTTT. Encoded protein: CASSEYGLGKSPLHF.

This clonotype was picked up many times. The J gene is TRBJ2-7, the V gene TRBV6-1; either TRBD1 or TRBD2 may supply D (5 bases each). The germline gives CDR1 MNHNS, CDR2 SASEGT. Trimming cost V 6 bases and J 5 bases, with 20 bases left between them. The CDR3 is 15 amino acids. Written as DNA, the CDR3 is TGTGCCAGCAGACCCGGGACGCTATTAGATCACGAGCAGTACTTC. It specifies CASRPGTLLDHEQYF.

This clonotype occurred a few times. One junction end disagrees with the germline gene, perhaps due to a read error. The J gene is TRBJ2-2, the V gene TRBV5-6; D may match TRBD1 or TRBD2 (5 bases each). The CDR3 sequence is 16 residues long. Germline V lookup: CDR1 SGHDT, CDR2 YYEEEE. The CDR3 is CASSFFTRVGAGELLF. The CDR3 DNA is TGTGCCAGCAGCTTCTTTACCAGGGTTGGGGCCGGGGAGCTGCTTTTT.

This clonotype was counted many times. This chain links TRBV28 with TRBJ1-1; 12 bases align to TRBD1. The germline V gene has CDR1 MDHEN and CDR2 SYDVKM. J was trimmed by 1 base and V by 6 bases; bases with no gene match: 3. The CDR3 consists of 15 residues. This CDR3 reads CASRGTGGANTEAFF. Written as DNA, the CDR3 is TGTGCCAGCAGGGGGACAGGGGGCGCGAACACTGAAGCTTTCTTT. The complete variable domain, with remaining parts taken from reference TRBV28 and TRBJ1-1, reads DVKVTQSSRYLVKRTGEKVFLECVQDMDHENMFWYRQDPGLGLRLIYFSYDVKMKEKGDIPEGYSVSREKKERFSLILESASTNQTSMYLCASRGTGGANTEAFFGQGTRLTVV.

This clonotype was seen ten or more times. This chain joins TRBV27 and TRBJ2-7; the match to TRBD2 covers 9 bases. The germline CDR1 and CDR2 sequences are MNHEY and SMNVEV (reference sequence). This CDR3 is 15 amino acids long. J lost 5 bases, V lost 5 bases, and 10 bases had no gene match. The CDR3 DNA sequence: TGTGCCAGCAGTAACCCGACTAGCGGCGCGGACGAGCAGTACTTC. Translation gives CASSNPTSGADEQYF.

This clonotype was recorded many times. Here the CDR3 DNA reads TGTGCCAGCAGCAATGGGGAGGCCACTGAAGCTTTCTTT. Its protein product is CASSNGEATEAFF. The genes are TRBV11-2 and TRBJ1-1; unclear D gene. CDR1 and CDR2 (germline): SGHAT, FQNNGV. The CDR3 is made up of 13 amino acids. V was shortened by 5 bases and J by 4 bases, with 11 bases between the two germline ends.

This clonotype was seen many times. The V gene is TRBV28, the J gene TRBJ2-7; 7 nucleotides align to TRBD1. The junction had 8 bases not matched to a gene; V was cut back by 6 bases and J by 3 bases. The CDR3 totals 14 residues. The germline gives CDR1 MDHEN, CDR2 SYDVKM. For the CDR3, the DNA is TGTGCCAGCAGAACCTCGGACAGGAACTACGAGCAGTACTTC. Translation: CASRTSDRNYEQYF.

Points on this clonotype: At one end, the junction sequence differs from germline, possibly due to a read error. The chain employs TRBV2 and TRBJ2-5, with TRBD2 identical over 7 bases. The CDR3 runs to 14 residues. Per germline, CDR1 SNHLY and CDR2 FYNNEI. CDR3 DNA: TGCGCCAGCAGAACCCTAGCGGAGCAAGAGACCCAGTACTTC. Translated, it gives CASRTLAEQETQYF. The complete variable domain, with remaining parts taken from reference TRBV2 and TRBJ2-5, reads EPEVTQTPSHQVTQMGQEVILRCVPISNHLYFYWYRQILGQKVEFLVSFYNNEISEKSEIFDDQFSVERPDGSNFTLKIRSTKLEDSAMYFCASRTLAEQETQYFGPGTRLLVL.

This clonotype has at least ten counts. V and J are TRBV9 and TRBJ2-7, with D perhaps being TRBD1 or TRBD2 (5 bases each). Germline values: CDR1 SGDLS, CDR2 YYNGEE. CDR3 length: 15 residues. Between the trimmed V and J ends, which lost 0 bases and 1 base, there was a span of 11 bases. The CDR3 reads CASSVGGEVSYEQYF. The CDR3 bases are TGTGCCAGCAGCGTAGGAGGGGAAGTTTCCTACGAGCAGTACTTC.

This clonotype was observed many times. The J gene is TRBJ2-5, the V gene TRBV20-1, with 10 bases fitting TRBD2. V lost 4 bases and J lost 5; bases outside the gene matches: 13. Germline CDR1 DFQATT, CDR2 SNEGSKA (reference sequence). CDR3 length: 16 amino acids. CDR3 in amino acids: CSANPGSSGRQETQYF. The CDR3 bases are TGCAGTGCTAACCCCGGGTCTAGCGGGAGACAGGAGACCCAGTACTTC.

This clonotype was counted many times. The rearrangement uses TRBV28 and TRBJ2-5; 10 bases map to TRBD2. The CDR3 has 16 amino acids. V was clipped by 5 bases and J by 1 base; unmatched bases: 7. Germline V lookup: CDR1 MDHEN, CDR2 SYDVKM. CDR3 protein: CASSEQGLARQETQYF. The CDR3 bases are TGTGCCAGCAGTGAACAGGGACTAGCGCGCCAAGAGACCCAGTACTTC.

A few counts support this clonotype. V and J are TRBV19 and TRBJ1-1; 7 bases match TRBD1. The CDR3 contains 15 residues. CDR1 is LNHDA, CDR2 SQIVND, per germline (reference sequence). After removal of 3 bases from V and 6 bases from J, the junction contained 10 bases not matched to a gene. CDR3 sequence reads: CASSIARDSGSEAFF. CDR3 coding DNA: TGTGCCAGTAGTATCGCCCGGGACAGCGGGTCTGAAGCTTTCTTT.

This clonotype was observed many times. This rearrangement joins TRBV13 to TRBJ1-5; D is unresolved. The germline V gene has CDR1 PRHDT and CDR2 FYEKMQ (reference sequence). This CDR3 is built from 16 residues. Trimming took 0 bases from V and 2 from J, leaving 11 bases between them. The CDR3 spells CASSLGGPGGNQPQHF. CDR3 in DNA: TGTGCCAGCAGCTTAGGAGGGCCCGGGGGCAATCAGCCCCAGCATTTT.

There are many counts of this clonotype. The V gene is TRBV12-3 or TRBV12-4, the J gene TRBJ1-1; D may be TRBD1 (5 bases). The CDR3 has 15 residues. Trimming removed 1 base from V and 0 bases from J, with 9 bases in between. DNA for the CDR3: TGTGCCAGCAGTTTAGGGCAGGGTATGAACACTGAAGCTTTCTTT. This sequence encodes CASSLGQGMNTEAFF.

This clonotype was seen repeatedly, ten times or more. The junction does not match germline at one end; this may be a read error. V gene TRBV10-3 combines with J gene TRBJ2-5; TRBD2 agrees at 11 bases. The CDR3 runs 17 residues. Germline assignment: CDR1 ENHRY and CDR2 SYGVKD. Here the CDR3 DNA reads TGTGCCATCAGTCAGTCACACGGGACTAGCGGACAAGAGACCCAGTACTTC. As protein: CAISQSHGTSGQETQYF.

This clonotype was recorded at least ten times. The chain has TRBV28 and TRBJ2-4; possibly TRBD1 for D (6 bases). The V gene's germline CDR1 is MDHEN and CDR2 SYDVKM. V was pared by 2 bases and J by 0 bases, with 23 bases between. This CDR3 is built from 20 residues. The CDR3 coding sequence is TGTGCCAGCAGTTTAGGGCTGGCCTTCGGGACAATCGTAGCCAAAAACATTCAGTACTTC. Translation: CASSLGLAFGTIVAKNIQYF.

This clonotype was seen a handful of times. The rearrangement links TRBV28 to TRBJ1-5, with D hard to call. In germline, CDR1 is MDHEN, CDR2 SYDVKM. Trimming stripped 0 bases from V and 2 bases from J, with 20 bases between. This CDR3 is built from 19 residues. Here the CDR3 DNA reads TGTGCCAGCAGTTTATGGCTTGTGGAGAGCGGGATGGGCAATCAGCCCCAGCATTTT. Translating gives CASSLWLVESGMGNQPQHF.

The chain couples TRBV6-2 or TRBV6-3 to TRBJ2-2; no reliable D call. The CDR3 contains 16 residues. Germline CDR1 and CDR2: MNHEY and SVGEGT. The V end was cut by 5 bases, the J end by 0 bases, with 13 bases between. CDR3 coding DNA: TGTGCCAGCAGTCACCGAGGCGACCCGAACACCGGGGAGCTGTTTTTT. Protein sequence: CASSHRGDPNTGELFF.

This clonotype was detected only a few times. This chain connects TRBV2 to TRBJ2-5, with 11 bases that match TRBD1. Germline trimming cut 8 bases from V and 5 bases from J; bases unmatched to any gene: 10. This CDR3 is 15 amino acids long. Germline V gene lookup returns CDR1 SNHLY and CDR2 FYNNEI. The chain's CDR3 is CASSEDRGRSETQYF. In DNA form, the CDR3 reads TGTGCCAGCTCCGAGGACAGGGGGCGAAGTGAGACCCAGTACTTC.

With regard to this clonotype: Germline and junction disagree at one end, which may indicate a read error. The chain uses TRBV4-2 and TRBJ2-5, with 7 bases lining up with TRBD2. Per germline, CDR1 LGHNA and CDR2 YNFKEQ. The CDR3 extends over 17 amino acids. CDR3 DNA: TGTGCCAGCAGCCAAGACTTTAAGGCTAGCGGTCGGGAGACCCGGTACTTC. It codes for CASSQDFKASGRETRYF.

The sample holds many counts of this clonotype. The gene calls are TRBV29-1 and TRBJ1-2; D may be TRBD1 (5 bases). This CDR3 has 12 amino acids. Germline assignment: CDR1 SQVTM and CDR2 ANQGSEA. The V gene lost 6 bases and the J gene lost 2 bases, with 10 bases spanning the gap. The CDR3 sequence is CSVGDVNYGYTF. CDR3 nucleotides: TGCAGCGTCGGGGACGTCAACTATGGCTACACCTTC.

Ten or more counts support this clonotype. The chain has TRBV20-1 and TRBJ1-2, with TRBD1 identical over 8 bases. Losses at the gene ends were 8 bases for V and 5 bases for J; bases not matched to a gene: 10. The CDR3 length is 13 residues. Germline-derived CDR1 and CDR2 are DFQATT and SNEGSKA (reference sequence). DNA of the CDR3: TGCAGTCCGAGGCAGGGGGCGCGTTATGGCTACACCTTC. This encodes CSPRQGARYGYTF.

This clonotype has only a few counts. The V call is TRBV6-5, the J call TRBJ2-7, with 12 bases identical to TRBD1. CDR1 MNHEY and CDR2 SVGAGI come from the germline V gene. V shed 4 bases and J 2 bases; nucleotides not matched to a gene: 9. This CDR3 has 17 amino acids. The chain's CDR3 is CASSLPSGTGGPYEQYF. The CDR3 nucleotides read TGTGCCAGCAGTTTACCATCCGGGACAGGGGGCCCCTACGAGCAGTACTTC.

Many counts were recorded for this clonotype. V and J are TRBV11-2 and TRBJ2-7, with D tentatively TRBD1 (5 bases). The length of the CDR3 is 14 residues. Germline V lookup: CDR1 SGHAT, CDR2 FQNNGV. V was cut by 2 bases and J by 6 bases, with 14 bases left in between. DNA for the CDR3: TGTGCCAGCAGCTTAATAGGGGCGCCCCTCGAGCAGTACTTC. Encoded protein: CASSLIGAPLEQYF.

V gene TRBV12-3 or TRBV12-4 combines with J gene TRBJ1-5; D remains ambiguous. The CDR3 runs 14 residues. The ends were cut back, 5 bases at V and 7 bases at J, with 15 bases in the middle. This CDR3 reads CASSIDSRGQPQHF. CDR3 DNA: TGTGCCAGCAGTATCGACTCCCGGGGACAGCCCCAGCATTTT.